This T cell receptor (beta chain) originates from a study of CD8 T cells in Susac syndrome. The authors sequenced TCR beta from blood CD8+ and CD4+ T cells. Controls were healthy donors chosen to match patients in age and sex. The CD8+ and CD4+ T cells were isolated magnetically using a negative isolation approach, whereas the TEMRA cells were enriched by FACS. RNA was extracted with the RNeasy kit, and a quantity of about 0.45 to 1 ug was reverse transcribed using random hexamers. By means of immunoSEQ multiplex PCR, TCR beta CDR3 spanning 54 Vbeta and 13 Jbeta underwent amplification. TCRdb independently ran MiXCR on the immunoSEQ multiplex PCR reads; one entry per CDR3 protein. The sample has nearly 70,000 distinct CDR3 sequences, roughly 94% seen once. CDR1 and CDR2 (germline): LGHNA, YNFKEQ. V gave up 0 bases and J gave up 5 bases; unmatched junction bases: 11. CDR3 length: 17 residues.

The rearrangement links TRBV4-2 to TRBJ2-3, with TRBD2 identical over 7 bases. Sequenced material: CD8+ T cells from PBMCs. The TCR was taken from a human donor in good health. The CDR3 sequence is CASSQDRAGIQGDTQYF. The CDR3 nucleotides read TGTGCCAGCAGCCAAGATCGAGCGGGGATCCAGGGAGATACGCAGTATTTT.